This T cell receptor (beta chain) emerged from a study of spatial heterogeneity in lung cancer. Study results and limitations: Ubiquitous and regional expanded TCR counts correlated with ubiquitous and regional nonsynonymous mutations, respectively. Expanded intratumoral alpha and beta TCR counts tracked tumor mutation counts.

Every individual TCR cDNA molecule carried its own unique molecular identifier, which allowed correction of PCR and sequencing errors. Each CDR3 protein gets one entry after TCRdb re-called the 5' RACE reads with MiXCR. The sample carries 8,000 or so distinct CDR3 sequences, 4.5% to 6% recorded once. Time point of the sample: sample taken at primary tumor resection. Samples were donated by 72 untreated early-stage non-small cell lung cancer patients. Sequencing of whole RNA from tumor, nontumor lung or frozen PBMC involved no sorting. The length of the CDR3 is 14 residues. Per germline, CDR1 SQVTM and CDR2 ANQGSEA. V lost 6 bases and J 4 bases, leaving 18 bases between the germline ends. This clonotype was picked up many times. Its target is not known.

This specimen was lung tumor tissue, taken at surgery. The sequence derives from a male donor with early-stage non-small cell lung cancer. The chain combines TRBV29-1 with TRBJ1-2, with no clear D. Here the CDR3 reads CSVYVTLEAYGYTF. In nucleotides, the CDR3 is TGCAGCGTCTACGTCACTTTGGAGGCCTATGGCTACACCTTC.